This T cell receptor beta chain was identified during a study of OX40 agonist ivuxolimab in advanced cancers. Describing the broader study: Ivuxolimab was an agonistic, fully human IgG2 monoclonal antibody directed against OX40 (CD134), a costimulatory receptor. Intravenous ivuxolimab was administered to patients every 2 weeks at six dose levels: 0.01, 0.1, 0.3, 1.5, 3 and 10 mg/kg. Of the roughly 50 dose-escalation patients, hepatocellular carcinoma was present in around 19, melanoma in approximately 15, renal cell carcinoma in 9 and head and neck cancer in 9. A male proportion of 82.7% and a mean age of 60 years, ranging from 23 to 79, were recorded for the dose-escalation cohort. Prior anti-PD-1, anti-PD-L1 or anti-CTLA-4 therapy was permitted, and 35% to 40% of dose-escalation patients had received checkpoint inhibitors. Partial responses were achieved by three dose-escalation patients, of whom one had hepatocellular carcinoma and two had cutaneous melanoma. The point of sequencing TCRbeta in the periphery was to test whether ivuxolimab changed TCR sequence diversity and drove clonal T-cell expansion. The paper reports the monotherapy dose-escalation portion (N ≈ 50 patients) of the phase I ivuxolimab trial.

The trial excluded patients who had a history of autoimmune disease or who were on systemic immunosuppression. Peripheral blood for TCR sequencing was collected from all dose cohorts at baseline, on cycle 4 day 1, and on cycle 7 day 1. The samples were taken from a phase I, first-in-human, multicenter, open-label dose-escalation trial of ivuxolimab. The trial enrolled adults with locally advanced or metastatic head and neck squamous cell, hepatocellular, melanoma or renal cell carcinoma. CD4+ and CD8+ T cells were sorted separately from peripheral blood before TCR sequencing. With respect to this clone: Its antigen target is currently unknown. No base-level quality is on record; no much larger clone is a single base apart.

What the authors observed across the whole study: Antigen specificity was not determined for the clonally expanded peripheral T cells. At doses of 0.1 to 3.0 mg/kg, clonal expansion of both CD4+ and CD8+ T cells in blood was seen between baseline and week 6. In partial responders in the 0.1-3.0 mg/kg groups, normalized peripheral clonal expansion was found to be among the lowest, especially among CD8+ T cells. Low levels of normalized T-cell clonal expansion were also shown by some nonresponding patients. After ivuxolimab, CD8+ T cells had more expanded clones than CD4+ T cells on average.

To sequence the TCRbeta CDR3 region, genomic DNA was isolated from the sorted cells. The immunoSEQ Assay was used to sequence the TCRbeta CDR3 regions. This is the immuneACCESS table as TCRdb keeps it, with only in-frame sequences that have V and J called. A part of the clones is gone; compared with another copy, unresolved V genes explain less than half, and the rest is unexplained. This sample lists 77,000 or so clones; approximately 85% were detected once. The leading ten clones occupy under 2.5% of the sample. V is reduced by 3 bases and J by 1 base, leaving a spacing of 7 bases between them. The germline V gene (reference sequence) sets CDR1 to SEHNR and CDR2 to FQNEAQ. The CDR3 numbers 14 residues from cysteine through phenylalanine. The read is trimmed to its CDR3 DNA, 42 bases read in frame from base 1.

Here the chain combines TRBV7-9 and TRBJ1-5; no D segment can be confidently identified. The TCR comes from an adult with an advanced solid tumor such as melanoma, head and neck, liver or kidney cancer. The sample in question was CD4+ or CD8+ T cells sorted from blood, obtained in a trial of the OX40 agonist ivuxolimab. The DNA sequence is as follows: TGTGCCAGCAGCTTTAGCGGGAGCAATCAGCCCCAGCATTTT. It specifies CASSFSGSNQPQHF.